These 7 T cell receptor beta chains originate from one sample sequenced in a study of blood T cells in healthy people across ages. With a J-beta primer mix and a sample-barcoded 5' primer, a second PCR ran 7 to 11 cycles. One entry per CDR3 protein results from TCRdb running MiXCR on the 5' RACE reads. The sample has about 840,000 distinct CDR3 sequences, just under 30% seen once; the top ten hold 10%. These data were also filed under a second study, of T cells of mothers and their children.

Sequencing was performed on blood. Source of these receptors: a woman between 40 and 55 years old in good health.

The rearrangement joins TRBV4-2 to TRBJ2-3; possibly TRBD1 for D (6 bases). V gave up 0 bases and J gave up 4 bases, with 14 bases separating them. The CDR3 spans 16 residues. The germline V gene encodes CDR1 LGHNA and CDR2 YNFKEQ. This chain's CDR3 is CASSQEEQGGADTQYF. The CDR3 nucleotides are TGTGCCAGCAGCCAAGAGGAACAGGGTGGGGCAGATACGCAGTATTTT.

Concerning this clonotype itself: This may stem from a read error, because a much larger clone lies one nucleotide away. The genes are TRBV20-1 and TRBJ1-2; D remains ambiguous. V was pared by 2 bases and J by 2 bases, with 6 bases between. Germline V CDR1 and CDR2: DFQATT, SNEGSKA (reference sequence). CDR3 length: 12 residues. CDR3 nucleotides: TGCAGTGCTAGACGGGCGAACTATGGCTACACCTTC. As protein: CSARRANYGYTF.

The chain joins TRBV20-1 to TRBJ2-3; D possibly corresponds to TRBD2 (5 bases). The CDR3 loop spans 16 amino acids. V dropped 1 base and J dropped 4 bases, with 18 bases sitting between them. Looked up from germline, CDR1 is DFQATT and CDR2 is SNEGSKA (reference sequence). The CDR3 reads CSARGPSGRYSDTQYF. CDR3 sequence (DNA): TGCAGTGCTAGAGGGCCGTCGGGAAGGTATTCAGATACGCAGTATTTT.

The gene calls are TRBV9 and TRBJ2-1; D uncertain. The CDR3 has 14 residues. Germline CDR1 and CDR2: SGDLS and YYNGEE. V was clipped by 0 bases and J by 7 bases, with 11 bases between them. CDR3 in amino acids: CASSVGPLQNEQFF. In DNA, the CDR3 is TGTGCCAGCAGCGTAGGTCCCCTACAAAATGAGCAGTTCTTC. The full variable domain, in which reference TRBV9 and TRBJ2-1 provide the parts outside the CDR3, is DSGVTQTPKHLITATGQRVTLRCSPRSGDLSVYWYQQSLDQGLQFLIQYYNGEERAKGNILERFSAQQFPDLHSELNLSSLELGDSALYFCASSVGPLQNEQFFGPGTRLTVL.

This clonotype has a count of ten or more. V usage is TRBV27 and J usage is TRBJ2-4; the match to TRBD1 covers 8 bases. The CDR3 spans 17 residues. CDR1 MNHEY and CDR2 SMNVEV come from the germline V gene (reference sequence). V lost 8 bases to trimming and J lost 0 bases; unmatched junction nucleotides: 12. The CDR3 sequence: CASQRRQGAIAKNIQYF. The DNA for the CDR3 is TGTGCCAGCCAAAGGAGGCAGGGGGCGATAGCCAAAAACATTCAGTACTTC.

V and J are TRBV15 and TRBJ2-1; 12 bases are shared with TRBD2. CDR3 size: 19 residues. V lost 5 bases, J lost 2 bases, and 13 bases stayed unmatched. CDR1 LNHNV and CDR2 YYDKDF come from the germline V gene (reference sequence). The CDR3 spells CATSPSGLAGGDPYNEQFF. The CDR3 coding sequence is TGTGCCACCAGCCCATCCGGGCTAGCGGGGGGGGATCCCTACAATGAGCAGTTCTTC.

This clonotype was observed a handful of times. The rearrangement joins TRBV5-5 to TRBJ1-1, with D hard to call. The CDR3 is 16 residues long. The germline V gene encodes CDR1 SGHKS and CDR2 YYEKEE (reference sequence). The germline V and J ends were trimmed by 6 bases and 1 base, with 19 bases remaining between them. This CDR3 reads CASNFEVGEKNTEAFF. Here the CDR3 DNA reads TGTGCCAGCAACTTTGAGGTGGGCGAGAAGAACACTGAAGCTTTCTTT.